The sequence of this T cell receptor (beta chain) was determined in a study of cytomegalovirus exposure and HLA in healthy donors. Study as a whole: Among the 300 to 400 donors who were genotyped, 81% fell in the genetic ancestry cluster that is associated with self-reported Caucasian donors. Study-wide points: CMV serostatus alone was available as immune exposure information. It was likely that a cluster of highly shared sequence variants was a sequencing artifact. Most TCR sequences were seen very rarely across donors, but some public TCRs occurred in many.

Trimming removed 6 bases at V and 8 bases at J, with 7 bases between. This CDR3 comprises 10 residues. Germline CDR1 is MDHEN and CDR2 is SYDVKM. PCR primers comprised 60 Vbeta and 13 Jbeta primers. The repertoire was sequenced with immunoSEQ multiplex PCR; TCRdb's copy has only in-frame clones and lacks some. The sample comprises roughly 150,000 clones, about 80% of which are singletons, and roughly 10% rests with the top ten. As for this clone: What it recognizes is unknown.

The TCR comes from a man aged 18 to 30 in good health and CMV-seropositive. The gene calls are TRBV28 and TRBJ1-2; possibly TRBD1 for D (5 bases). The sequenced material came from PBMCs. DNA for the CDR3: TGTGCCAGCAGCCGGGGGGGCTACACCTTC. Its translation: CASSRGGYTF.